The sequence of this T cell receptor (beta chain) was determined in a study of shared clonotypes between healthy human individuals. The sorted-subset replicate PCRs were given around 200 ng DNA, which is approximately 30,000 T cell genomes. Assay used: immunoSEQ multiplex PCR; TCRdb lists only in-frame clones, some missing. In the table there are about 2.2 million clones, 85% to 95% of which are singletons. Terminally differentiated effector memory CD45RA+ cells were excluded by CCR7 positive selection of CD45RO-negative cells. For this clone: Its antigen remains unidentified.

V lost 7 bases, J lost 5 bases, and 8 bases stayed unmatched. The CDR3 sequence is 14 residues long. Germline values: CDR1 KGHSY, CDR2 FQNENV. Study-level points and caveats: Clonotype sharing among the donors was expected to vary with sequencing depth. For sorted subsets, rarefaction showed incomplete sequencing despite large depth.

The sequenced sample consisted of naive CD8+ T cells from PBMCs. The chain couples TRBV16 to TRBJ2-7, with 10 bases matching TRBD1. The TCR originated in a man between 18 and 35 years old in good health. Some clones in this sample may be carry-over from other donors' samples. The CDR3 is CASTSTGGRNEQYF. In DNA, the CDR3 is TGTGCCAGCACCTCGACAGGGGGCAGGAACGAGCAGTACTTC. Full variable domain (remainder filled in from reference TRBV16 and TRBJ2-7): GEEVAQTPKHLVRGEGQKAKLYCAPIKGHSYVFWYQQVLKNEFKFLISFQNENVFDETGMPKERFSAKCLPNSPCSLEIQATKLEDSAVYFCASTSTGGRNEQYFGPGTRLTVT.